One T cell receptor (beta chain) is described in this entry. Its antigen is still unknown. One entry per CDR3 protein results from TCRdb running MiXCR on the reads. This sample carries around 900,000 distinct CDR3 sequences, around 32% of them seen once, and the ten largest clones take over 11%. This entry comes from a study of T cell repertoires in cytomegalovirus infection. Study in general: CMV infection together with matching HLA type was indicated by public TCR beta signatures.

CDR1 and CDR2 from the germline V gene are LNHDA and SQIVND (reference sequence). The CDR3 is 17 amino acids. V lost 5 bases and J lost 1, with 19 bases in between. The clonotype originates from a human donor in good health (CMV status not recorded). Some clones in this sample may be carry-over from other donors' samples. The rearrangement uses TRBV19 and TRBJ2-3, with D unclear. This specimen consisted of cultured CD8+ T cells from PBMCs, obtained from culture after CMV antigen stimulation. The CDR3 spells CASSPHTTAPGTDTQYF. The CDR3 bases are TGTGCCAGTAGTCCACACACGACCGCTCCGGGCACAGATACGCAGTATTTT.